Following are 26 T cell receptor beta chains from one sample sequenced in a study of cytomegalovirus exposure and HLA in healthy donors. PCR employed 60 Vbeta and 13 Jbeta primers. Libraries were prepared by immunoSEQ multiplex PCR; TCRdb keeps only in-frame clonotypes and omits some of them. Its table records 110,000 to 150,000 clones. Source material: PBMCs. The receptors originated from a man aged 40-49 years in good health and CMV-seronegative.

The genes are TRBV6-4 and TRBJ2-2; 8 bases fit TRBD1. With V trimmed by 5 bases and J by 7 bases, 9 bases remained unmatched. Germline loops: CDR1 MRHNA, CDR2 SNTAGT. This CDR3 contains 15 residues. The CDR3 nucleotides are TGTGCCAGCAGTAAGGAGACAGGGGTCCTCGGGGAGCTGTTTTTT. Translated, it gives CASSKETGVLGELFF.

The rearrangement joins TRBV9 to TRBJ2-3, with unresolved D. Germline CDR1 and CDR2: SGDLS and YYNGEE. The CDR3 spans 13 residues. Trimming took off 4 bases at V and 1 base at J, with 7 bases between the two ends. The CDR3 DNA reads TGTGCCAGCAGCCCGCTAGGCACAGATACGCAGTATTTT. Translation: CASSPLGTDTQYF.

The chain uses TRBV9 and TRBJ1-1, with 7 bases aligning to TRBD1. This CDR3 has 15 residues. Trimming removed 0 bases from V and 3 bases from J; junction bases left unmatched: 5. Germline V gene lookup returns CDR1 SGDLS and CDR2 YYNGEE. In nucleotides, the CDR3 is TGTGCCAGCAGCGTAGGCCCCAGGGGGGACACTGAAGCTTTCTTT. It translates to CASSVGPRGDTEAFF.

V gene TRBV6-5 combines with J gene TRBJ1-6; 7 positions agree with TRBD1. Germline CDR1 reads MNHEY; CDR2 reads SVGAGI. CDR3 length: 14 residues. The junction had 3 bases not matched to a gene; V was cut back by 6 bases and J by 4 bases. CDR3 loop: CASRTTGYNSPLHF. In nucleotides, the CDR3 is TGTGCCAGCAGAACGACAGGGTATAATTCACCCCTCCACTTT.

V usage is TRBV11-2 and J usage is TRBJ2-7; the D gene is possibly TRBD2 (5 bases). The CDR3 length is 16 residues. The germline V and J ends were trimmed by 1 base and 3 bases, with 16 bases remaining between them. Germline-derived CDR1 and CDR2 are SGHAT and FQNNGV. The CDR3 reads CASSLGVVERYYEQYF. The DNA of the CDR3 is TGTGCCAGCAGCTTAGGAGTCGTCGAGCGGTACTACGAGCAGTACTTC. The variable domain in full, completed from reference TRBV11-2 and TRBJ2-7, reads EAGVAQSPRYKIIEKRQSVAFWCNPISGHATLYWYQQILGQGPKLLIQFQNNGVVDDSQLPKDRFSAERLKGVDSTLKIQPAKLEDSAVYLCASSLGVVERYYEQYFGPGTRLTVT.

The rearrangement links TRBV10-3 to TRBJ1-5; perhaps TRBD1 as D (5 bases). The germline V gene encodes CDR1 ENHRY and CDR2 SYGVKD. Trimming left V 6 bases short and J 1 base short, with 22 bases between. The CDR3 is made up of 18 amino acids. The CDR3 bases are TGTGCCATCAGGAATCACCCCCAGGGCGACGAAAGCAATCAGCCCCAGCATTTT. This codes for CAIRNHPQGDESNQPQHF.

J is TRBJ1-6 and V is TRBV5-1, with D possibly TRBD1 on 6 matching bases. The germline V and J ends were trimmed by 0 bases and 9 bases, with 7 bases remaining between them. Germline V gene sequence: CDR1 SGHRS, CDR2 YFSETQ. The CDR3 has 13 residues. The CDR3 loop reads CASSLGGGSPLHF. CDR3 DNA sequence: TGCGCCAGCAGCTTGGGAGGGGGTTCACCCCTCCACTTT.

The V call is TRBV30, the J call TRBJ2-5; D may be TRBD2 (5 bases). CDR1 GTSNPN and CDR2 SVGIG come from the germline V gene (reference sequence). V shed 0 bases and J shed 0 bases, with 14 bases lying between them. CDR3 length equals 16 residues. CDR3 bases: TGTGCCTGGAGTGTATTGTGTTCGGAGGACCAAGAGACCCAGTACTTC. Its translation: CAWSVLCSEDQETQYF.

In nucleotides, the CDR3 is TGTGCCAGCAGTTTTTTACGGGATCAGCCCCAGCATTTT. It codes for CASSFLRDQPQHF. The V and J genes are TRBV27 and TRBJ1-5; D unclear. Germline CDR1 is MNHEY and CDR2 is SMNVEV (reference sequence). The CDR3 covers 13 residues. Trimming pared 3 bases from V and 5 bases from J, leaving 8 bases between.

Here the CDR3 reads CASRGTSGGRSGELFF. The DNA of the CDR3 is TGTGCCAGCAGGGGTACTAGCGGGGGGAGGTCCGGGGAGCTGTTTTTT. This chain uses TRBV2 with TRBJ2-2; 12 positions match TRBD2. Trimming took 6 bases from V and 6 from J; bases not matched to a gene: 8. In germline, CDR1 is SNHLY, CDR2 FYNNEI. CDR3 length equals 16 residues.

The chain recombines TRBV14 with TRBJ2-5; 7 positions match TRBD2. V was clipped by 4 bases and J by 5 bases; unmatched bases: 7. The CDR3 is made up of 14 amino acids. Germline lookup yields CDR1 SGHDN and CDR2 FVKESK. For the CDR3, the DNA is TGTGCCAGCAGCCTTCCGGGACTAACGGAGACCCAGTACTTC. Translation gives CASSLPGLTETQYF. Full variable domain (rest looked up from reference TRBV14 and TRBJ2-5): EAGVTQFPSHSVIEKGQTVTLRCDPISGHDNLYWYRRVMGKEIKFLLHFVKESKQDESGMPNNRFLAERTGGTYSTLKVQPAELEDSGVYFCASSLPGLTETQYFGPGTRLLVL.

The rearrangement joins TRBV5-6 to TRBJ2-3, with 13 nucleotides matching TRBD2. The CDR3 consists of 16 residues. Per the germline V gene, CDR1 is SGHDT and CDR2 is YYEEEE. V was pared by 5 bases and J by 13 bases, with 16 bases of the junction left unmatched. The CDR3 DNA follows: TGTGCCAGCAGAACCAATCCCGGGACTAGCGGGACGGAGGAGTATTTT. It specifies CASRTNPGTSGTEEYF.

V and J are TRBV7-8 and TRBJ1-6; a possible D gene is TRBD1 (5 bases). The V end lost 5 bases, the J end lost 9 bases, and 14 bases lay between the germline ends. The CDR3 consists of 14 residues. Germline V gene lookup returns CDR1 SGHVS and CDR2 FQNEAQ. CDR3 loop: CASSTRVQGSPLHF. CDR3 DNA sequence: TGTGCCAGCAGCACACGGGTGCAGGGTTCACCCCTCCACTTT.

This chain links TRBV19 with TRBJ1-2; 7 bases agree with TRBD1. Germline CDR1 and CDR2: LNHDA and SQIVND (reference sequence). After removal of 2 bases from V and 4 bases from J, the junction contained 7 bases not matched to a gene. The CDR3 sequence is 15 residues long. CDR3 sequence: CASSIRAGGSYGYTF. In DNA form, the CDR3 reads TGTGCCAGTAGTATAAGGGCAGGGGGGAGCTATGGCTACACCTTC.

V is TRBV5-6 and J is TRBJ2-7, with TRBD2 as a possible D gene (6 bases). The V gene lost 4 bases and the J gene lost 0 bases, with 14 bases spanning the gap. CDR1 is SGHDT and CDR2 is YYEEEE in the germline V gene. The CDR3 sequence is 15 residues long. The CDR3, as DNA: TGTGCCAGCAGCACGGGACTCTCTTCCTCCTACGAGCAGTACTTC. It translates to CASSTGLSSSYEQYF.

The CDR3 DNA reads as TGTGCCAGCAGCTGGCAGGGCACAGATACGCAGTATTTT. Translation: CASSWQGTDTQYF. The chain combines TRBV5-4 with TRBJ2-3; D is undetermined. The germline V gene encodes CDR1 SGHNT and CDR2 YYREEE (reference sequence). The CDR3 consists of 13 residues. The V end was cut by 3 bases, the J end by 1 base, with 6 bases between.

This rearrangement joins TRBV5-4 to TRBJ2-7; D is ambiguous. The CDR3 loop spans 12 amino acids. Trimming removed 2 bases at V and 1 base at J, with 4 bases between. The germline V gene encodes CDR1 SGHNT and CDR2 YYREEE (reference sequence). In DNA form, the CDR3 reads TGTGCCAGCAGCTTCTCTTCCTACGAGCAGTACTTC. It codes for CASSFSSYEQYF.

V is TRBV6-6 and J is TRBJ1-2, with 8 bases aligning to TRBD1. CDR1 and CDR2 from the germline V gene are MNHNY and SVGAGI (reference sequence). The length of the CDR3 is 12 residues. With 6 bases clipped from V and 3 bases from J, the junction kept 0 bases outside the gene matches. This CDR3 reads CASRQGDYGYTF. In DNA, the CDR3 is TGTGCCAGCAGACAGGGGGACTATGGCTACACCTTC.

A remark on this clone: At the DNA level, this CDR3 is encoded by other sequences in the same sample as well. The V call is TRBV19, the J call TRBJ2-7; TRBD2 matches at 10 bases. CDR3 length: 13 amino acids. CDR1 is LNHDA and CDR2 is SQIVND in the germline V gene (reference sequence). V lost 4 bases to trimming and J lost 3 bases; unmatched junction nucleotides: 0. CDR3 coding DNA: TGTGCCAGTAGTACTAGCGGGGGCTACGAGCAGTACTTC. It is translated as CASSTSGGYEQYF.

CDR3 in amino acids: CATSKDRGMNTEAFF. DNA for the CDR3: TGTGCCACCAGCAAGGACAGGGGAATGAACACTGAAGCTTTCTTT. The chain uses TRBV15 and TRBJ1-1, with 9 bases identical to TRBD1. The J segment lost 0 bases and the V segment lost 4 bases, leaving 3 bases of the junction unmatched. From germline, CDR1 is LNHNV and CDR2 YYDKDF (reference sequence). The CDR3 spans 15 residues. Full variable domain (rest looked up from reference TRBV15 and TRBJ1-1): DAMVIQNPRYQVTQFGKPVTLSCSQTLNHNVMYWYQQKSSQAPKLLFHYYDKDFNNEADTPDNFQSRRPNTSFCFLDIRSPGLGDTAMYLCATSKDRGMNTEAFFGQGTRLTVV.

CDR3 region: CASSPDRGRQGYTF. Here the CDR3 DNA reads TGTGCCAGCAGCCCGGACAGGGGGCGTCAAGGCTACACCTTC. The V and J genes are TRBV7-8 and TRBJ1-2; TRBD1 agrees at 11 bases. There are 14 residues in the CDR3. Unmatched junction bases numbered 7, after V lost 5 bases and J lost 8 bases. Germline V CDR1 and CDR2: SGHVS, FQNEAQ.

V gene TRBV5-4 combines with J gene TRBJ1-3; D is perhaps TRBD1 (5 bases). This CDR3 comprises 17 residues. Trimming stripped 4 bases from V and 0 bases from J, with 17 bases between. Germline V gives CDR1 SGHNT, CDR2 YYREEE (reference sequence). CDR3: CASSLGVAGLSGNTIYF. The CDR3 nucleotides read TGTGCCAGCAGCCTTGGGGTGGCAGGGCTCTCTGGAAACACCATATATTTT.

The chain combines TRBV12-5 with TRBJ2-5; D is perhaps TRBD1 (6 bases). The CDR3 length is 14 residues. The V and J ends lost 2 bases and 5 bases respectively, with 12 bases between them. Germline values: CDR1 LGHNT, CDR2 FRNRAP. The CDR3 here is CASGLIGGSETQYF. The CDR3 coding sequence is TGTGCTAGTGGTTTGATTGGGGGCTCGGAGACCCAGTACTTC. The variable domain in full, completed from reference TRBV12-5 and TRBJ2-5, reads DARVTQTPRHKVTEMGQEVTMRCQPILGHNTVFWYRQTMMQGLELLAYFRNRAPLDDSGMPKDRFSAEMPDATLATLKIQPSEPRDSAVYFCASGLIGGSETQYFGPGTRLLVL.

This chain joins TRBV19 and TRBJ1-2; D unresolved. V lost 4 bases and J 4 bases, leaving 10 bases between the germline ends. Looked up from germline, CDR1 is LNHDA and CDR2 is SQIVND (reference sequence). This CDR3 has 13 residues. The CDR3 protein is CASSRGGSYGYTF. The CDR3 DNA sequence: TGTGCCAGTAGTAGAGGCGGGAGCTATGGCTACACCTTC.

This chain joins TRBV2 and TRBJ2-7; D not resolved. V was pared by 2 bases and J by 1 base, with 15 bases between. Germline CDR1 reads SNHLY; CDR2 reads FYNNEI. The CDR3 has 16 residues. The CDR3 sequence: CASSETAGRMSYEQYF. CDR3 coding DNA: TGTGCCAGCAGTGAAACGGCAGGAAGAATGTCCTACGAGCAGTACTTC. The variable domain in full, with the rest retrieved from reference TRBV2 and TRBJ2-7, is EPEVTQTPSHQVTQMGQEVILRCVPISNHLYFYWYRQILGQKVEFLVSFYNNEISEKSEIFDDQFSVERPDGSNFTLKIRSTKLEDSAMYFCASSETAGRMSYEQYFGPGTRLTVT.

As concerns this clone: This CDR3 is also generated by other DNA sequences in the sample. V usage is TRBV5-1 and J usage is TRBJ2-3; D unresolved. Looked up from germline, CDR1 is SGHRS and CDR2 is YFSETQ. This CDR3 is built from 14 residues. V was trimmed by 0 bases and J by 1 base, leaving 6 bases between them. The CDR3 protein is CASSLGPGTDTQYF. CDR3 nucleotides: TGCGCCAGCAGCTTGGGGCCCGGCACAGATACGCAGTATTTT.